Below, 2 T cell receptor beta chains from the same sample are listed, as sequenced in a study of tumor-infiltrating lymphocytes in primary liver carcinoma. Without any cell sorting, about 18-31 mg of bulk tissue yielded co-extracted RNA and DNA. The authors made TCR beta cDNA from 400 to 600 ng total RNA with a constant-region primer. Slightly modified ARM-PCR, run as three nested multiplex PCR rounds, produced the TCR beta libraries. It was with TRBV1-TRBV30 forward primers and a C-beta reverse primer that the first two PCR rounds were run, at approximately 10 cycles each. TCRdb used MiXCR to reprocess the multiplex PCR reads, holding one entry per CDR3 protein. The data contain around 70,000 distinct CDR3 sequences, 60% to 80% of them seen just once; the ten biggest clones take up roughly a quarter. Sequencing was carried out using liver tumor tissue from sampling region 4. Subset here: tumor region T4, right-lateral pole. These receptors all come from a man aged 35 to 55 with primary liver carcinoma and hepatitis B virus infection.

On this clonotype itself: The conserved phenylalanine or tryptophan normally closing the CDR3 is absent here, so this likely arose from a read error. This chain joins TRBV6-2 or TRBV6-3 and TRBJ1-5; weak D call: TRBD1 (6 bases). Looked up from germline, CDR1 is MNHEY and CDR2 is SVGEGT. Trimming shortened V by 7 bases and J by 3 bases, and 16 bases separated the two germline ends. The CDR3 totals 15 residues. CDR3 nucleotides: TGTGCCAGCACTCTTCGAGGGGGGTCCAATCAGCCCCAGCATTGT. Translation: CASTLRGGSNQPQHC.

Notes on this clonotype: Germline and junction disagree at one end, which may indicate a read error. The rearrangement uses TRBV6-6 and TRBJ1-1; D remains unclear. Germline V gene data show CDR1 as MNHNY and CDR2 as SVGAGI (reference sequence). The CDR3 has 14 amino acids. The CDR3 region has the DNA TGTGCCAGCGGTTACTCTATTGCGACCACTGAAGCTTTCTTT. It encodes CASGYSIATTEAFF.